This TCR beta chain emerged from a study of shared clonotypes between healthy human individuals. Study-level results: Some clonotypes were shared by all four sorted-subset donors, while others were not shared. The non-shared ones had lower generation probabilities than the shared ones.

Sorted subsets were amplified in replicate PCRs using 200 to 250 ng DNA, 30,000 to 35,000 T cell genomes. Original processing methods: With immunoSEQ giving junction-only sequences and no quality scores, filtering differed. Using immunoSEQ multiplex PCR, the repertoire was profiled, and TCRdb retains in-frame clones only, with some absent. For V, J and clone size, that table is used; D and trimming come from the DNA. The sample lists hundreds of thousands of clones; roughly 98% were seen once. CDR1 and CDR2 (germline): SGHTS, YDEGEE. This CDR3 region has 15 residues. V lost 6 bases and J lost 2, with 16 bases in between. Naive CD8 populations comprised CD45RO-negative cells positively selected for CCR7, excluding terminally differentiated effector memory CD45RA+ cells. A remark on this clone: Its specificity is unknown.

The TCR was taken from a man younger than 45 in good health. This chain connects TRBV5-8 to TRBJ2-3; a weak D match, TRBD1 (6 bases). The specimen was naive CD8+ T cells sorted from blood. DNA for the CDR3: TGTGCCAGCACCTTACGAGACAGGACCACAGATACGCAGTATTTT. This encodes CASTLRDRTTDTQYF. The full variable domain, completed using reference TRBV5-8 and TRBJ2-3, is EAGVTQSPTHLIKTRGQQATLRCSPISGHTSVYWYQQALGLGLQFLLWYDEGEERNRGNFPPRFSGRQFPNYSSELNVNALELEDSALYLCASTLRDRTTDTQYFGPGTRLTVL.